This entry lists 30 T cell receptor beta chains sequenced from one sample in a study of cytomegalovirus exposure and HLA in healthy donors. The PCR made use of 60 Vbeta and 13 Jbeta primers. Profiled with immunoSEQ multiplex PCR; TCRdb holds only in-frame clones, not every one. The table includes more than 95,000 clones, roughly four fifths detected once. The sequencing input was PBMCs. These receptors were obtained from a woman aged 18-29 years in good health and CMV-seronegative.

The chain joins TRBV6-5 to TRBJ2-2, with TRBD1 matching over 7 bases. The V gene end was trimmed by 6 bases and the J gene end by 5 bases; junction bases not matched to a gene: 9. In germline, CDR1 is MNHEY, CDR2 SVGAGI. The CDR3 has 15 residues. In DNA, the CDR3 is TGTGCCAGCAGCCTCTGGCAGGGGGAGACCGGGGAGCTGTTTTTT. Encoded protein: CASSLWQGETGELFF.

The chain uses TRBV2 and TRBJ2-7; 10 bases are shared with TRBD2. The CDR3 totals 16 residues. The V gene end was trimmed by 0 bases and the J gene end by 5 bases; junction bases not matched to a gene: 7. The germline V gene has CDR1 SNHLY and CDR2 FYNNEI. CDR3 sequence: CASSEALRAGGNEQYF. CDR3 nucleotides: TGTGCCAGCAGTGAAGCGCTTCGAGCGGGGGGGAACGAGCAGTACTTC.

The chain has TRBV2 and TRBJ2-2; TRBD1 agrees at 9 bases. Trimming removed 4 bases from V and 1 base from J; junction bases left unmatched: 1. The CDR3 is 15 residues long. Germline V lookup: CDR1 SNHLY, CDR2 FYNNEI. The CDR3 DNA reads TGTGCCAGCAGTGCGACAGGGGGGAACACCGGGGAGCTGTTTTTT. Its translation is CASSATGGNTGELFF.

This chain connects TRBV30 to TRBJ1-6; maybe TRBD1 (6 bases). Germline CDR1 GTSNPN, CDR2 SVGIG (reference sequence). V dropped 2 bases and J dropped 7 bases, with 9 bases sitting between them. The CDR3 runs 13 residues. The CDR3, as DNA: TGTGCCTGGAGTATAACAGGGAATTCACCCCTCCACTTT. It specifies CAWSITGNSPLHF.

The V and J genes are TRBV27 and TRBJ1-6; 7 bases are a match to TRBD1. CDR3 length: 13 residues. Trimming removed 10 bases from V and 4 bases from J; junction bases left unmatched: 4. Germline CDR1 reads MNHEY; CDR2 reads SMNVEV (reference sequence). The chain's CDR3 is CATWTGYNSPLHF. CDR3 nucleotide sequence: TGTGCCACCTGGACAGGTTATAATTCACCCCTCCACTTT.

J is TRBJ2-5 and V is TRBV5-1; 11 bases match TRBD1. V was pared by 2 bases and J by 3 bases, with 15 bases of the junction left unmatched. There are 19 residues in the CDR3. CDR1 is SGHRS, CDR2 YFSETQ, per germline. The CDR3 nucleotides are TGCGCCAGCAGCTTTTTTAGGACAGGGGGCTATTTTGTGAAAGAGACCCAGTACTTC. It yields the protein CASSFFRTGGYFVKETQYF.

This sequence joins TRBV28 and TRBJ2-6; D unclear. The CDR3 is 15 amino acids. Looked up from germline, CDR1 is MDHEN and CDR2 is SYDVKM. Trimming took 6 bases from V and 4 from J, leaving 13 bases between them. DNA for the CDR3: TGTGCCAGCAGCTGGCCCCAATCAGGGGCCAACGTCCTGACTTTC. This translates into CASSWPQSGANVLTF.

This clone came up a few times. In the same sample, other DNA sequences code for this CDR3. This sequence joins TRBV27 and TRBJ2-7; 9 nucleotides align to TRBD2. The CDR3 totals 14 residues. Germline CDR1 and CDR2: MNHEY and SMNVEV (reference sequence). V trimming: 3 bases; J trimming: 2 bases; junction bases outside the gene matches: 2. This CDR3 reads CASSFSSGAYEQYF. CDR3 in DNA: TGTGCCAGCAGTTTTTCTAGCGGGGCCTACGAGCAGTACTTC.

A few counts support this clone. V usage is TRBV6-6 and J usage is TRBJ2-2; D not certain. V lost 7 bases and J 4 bases, leaving 10 bases between the germline ends. Germline-derived CDR1 and CDR2 are MNHNY and SVGAGI (reference sequence). The CDR3 contains 13 residues. The CDR3 DNA is TGTGCCAGCACCCCCCGGTCCACCGGGGAGCTGTTTTTT. Amino acids: CASTPRSTGELFF.

The chain couples TRBV6-5 to TRBJ2-7; tentatively, D is TRBD1 (5 bases). The CDR3 covers 16 residues. V gave up 4 bases and J gave up 6 bases, with 22 bases separating them. Per the germline V gene, CDR1 is MNHEY and CDR2 is SVGAGI. In DNA form, the CDR3 reads TGTGCCAGCAGTTTCAGACCCACAGGTATTGTTGGCGAGCAGTACTTC. Encoded protein: CASSFRPTGIVGEQYF.

This clone has a single count. The chain has TRBV11-2 and TRBJ2-7, with a weak D call TRBD1 (5 bases). The ends were cut back, 1 base at V and 5 bases at J, with 9 bases in the middle. Per germline, CDR1 SGHAT and CDR2 FQNNGV. The CDR3 loop spans 13 amino acids. CDR3 region: CASSLGGVNEQYF. As DNA, the CDR3 is TGTGCCAGCAGCTTAGGGGGCGTCAACGAGCAGTACTTC.

The chain recombines TRBV6-6 with TRBJ1-2; D unresolved. The length of the CDR3 is 12 residues. Germline CDR1 is MNHNY and CDR2 is SVGAGI (reference sequence). Deletions cut 6 bases from V and 3 bases from J, with 8 bases between. In nucleotides, the CDR3 is TGTGCCAGCAGACCACTATACTATGGCTACACCTTC. Amino acid sequence: CASRPLYYGYTF.

The gene calls are TRBV27 and TRBJ1-5, with D unclear. V was shortened by 3 bases and J by 1 base, with 10 bases between the two germline ends. This CDR3 contains 15 residues. Germline CDR1 MNHEY, CDR2 SMNVEV (reference sequence). CDR3 sequence (DNA): TGTGCCAGCAGTTTGAGGAGAGGGAGCAATCAGCCCCAGCATTTT. Its protein is CASSLRRGSNQPQHF.

This chain uses TRBV5-7 with TRBJ1-1; possible D gene TRBD1, 5 bases. TRBV5-7 is treated as an ORF (open reading frame) with a function not yet certain. The V and J ends lost 3 bases and 3 bases respectively, with 18 bases between them. The CDR3 consists of 16 residues. Here the CDR3 DNA reads TGTGCCAGCAGCTCCCCCATCCGGGCGGGGGACACTGAAGCTTTCTTT. It is translated as CASSSPIRAGDTEAFF.

The chain combines TRBV7-2 with TRBJ1-1; unclear D gene. Germline V gene lookup returns CDR1 SGHTA and CDR2 FQGNSA. The V and J ends lost 1 base and 5 bases respectively, with 11 bases between them. CDR3 length: 14 amino acids. CDR3 sequence reads: CASSLERRWTEAFF. CDR3 DNA sequence: TGTGCCAGCAGCTTAGAGAGGAGGTGGACTGAAGCTTTCTTT.

This clone appeared a few times. J is TRBJ1-1 and V is TRBV19; tentatively, D is TRBD1 (5 bases). The CDR3 contains 13 residues. Germline V gene lookup returns CDR1 LNHDA and CDR2 SQIVND (reference sequence). Trimming shortened V by 4 bases and J by 4 bases, and 10 bases separated the two germline ends. The CDR3 DNA follows: TGTGCCAGTAGTACCCGGGGGGGCACTGAAGCTTTCTTT. It translates to CASSTRGGTEAFF.

The V and J genes are TRBV9 and TRBJ1-4; D unclear. The germline V and J ends were trimmed by 4 bases and 2 bases, with 12 bases remaining between them. Germline CDR1 and CDR2: SGDLS and YYNGEE. This CDR3 spans 15 amino acids. CDR3 sequence reads: CASSSTGSTNEKLFF. CDR3 nucleotides: TGTGCCAGCAGCTCGACCGGGTCTACTAATGAAAAACTGTTTTTT.

The CDR3 loop reads CATSGRSGSNQPQHF. The DNA of the CDR3 is TGTGCCACCAGCGGTCGGTCAGGGAGCAATCAGCCCCAGCATTTT. The V gene is TRBV15, the J gene TRBJ1-5, with D tentatively TRBD1 (5 bases). Germline CDR1 and CDR2: LNHNV and YYDKDF (reference sequence). This CDR3 has 15 amino acids. V was pared by 5 bases and J by 1 base, with 12 bases between.

The gene calls are TRBV6-1 and TRBJ1-6; D is uncertain. Germline V lookup: CDR1 MNHNS, CDR2 SASEGT. The CDR3 is 13 residues long. Trimming left V 6 bases short and J 6 bases short, with 9 bases between. The CDR3 DNA reads TGTGCCAGCAGGACTTCTTTTAATTCACCCCTCCACTTT. Protein sequence: CASRTSFNSPLHF.

The rearrangement joins TRBV9 to TRBJ1-1, with D perhaps matching TRBD1 (6 bases). V was pared by 3 bases and J by 0 bases, with 12 bases between. The V gene's germline CDR1 is SGDLS and CDR2 YYNGEE. The CDR3 has 15 residues. CDR3 residues: CASSETGNLNTEAFF. The CDR3 nucleotides are TGTGCCAGCAGCGAAACAGGGAATTTGAACACTGAAGCTTTCTTT.

This clone was recorded only once. V usage is TRBV7-9 and J usage is TRBJ1-1; possible D gene TRBD1, 5 bases. The CDR3 runs 16 residues. Trimming removed 4 bases at V and 6 bases at J, with 21 bases between. Germline V lookup: CDR1 SEHNR, CDR2 FQNEAQ (reference sequence). DNA of the CDR3: TGTGCCAGCAGCTCATCACTACAGTGGGAAGGGGCTGAAGCTTTCTTT. This translates into CASSSSLQWEGAEAFF.

The rearrangement joins TRBV5-1 to TRBJ2-3, with 8 bases lining up with TRBD2. The CDR3 contains 15 residues. Trimming removed 7 bases from V and 1 base from J; junction bases left unmatched: 8. Germline CDR1 reads SGHRS; CDR2 reads YFSETQ. The CDR3 DNA sequence: TGCGCCAGCTTGGCGGGGGGCCCTGGCACAGATACGCAGTATTTT. Its protein product is CASLAGGPGTDTQYF.

The genes are TRBV5-7 and TRBJ1-1; D may be TRBD1 (6 bases). TRBV5-7 is given ORF status, its function remaining uncertain. V dropped 5 bases and J dropped 0 bases, with 20 bases sitting between them. The CDR3 extends over 17 amino acids. The CDR3 protein is CASRITGRVQMNTEAFF. Written as DNA, the CDR3 is TGTGCCAGCAGGATTACAGGGAGGGTACAGATGAACACTGAAGCTTTCTTT.

J is TRBJ2-3 and V is TRBV7-2; D is undetermined. Germline V gives CDR1 SGHTA, CDR2 FQGNSA. The V end lost 2 bases, the J end lost 1 base, and 10 bases lay between the germline ends. The CDR3 consists of 15 residues. The CDR3 DNA reads as TGTGCCAGCAGCTTACCCAGCGTACGCACAGATACGCAGTATTTT. Translated, it gives CASSLPSVRTDTQYF.

The chain combines TRBV4-1 with TRBJ2-5; the D gene is possibly TRBD2 (6 bases). Trimming took 4 bases from V and 5 from J, leaving 20 bases between them. From germline, CDR1 is MGHRA and CDR2 YSYEKL. The CDR3 is 16 residues long. The CDR3 region is CASSLRDFRGSETQYF. DNA of the CDR3: TGCGCCAGCAGCCTTCGGGACTTTAGGGGTTCTGAGACCCAGTACTTC.

The V and J genes are TRBV11-1 and TRBJ2-7; TRBD1 agrees at 9 bases. The CDR3 sequence is 15 residues long. V trimming: 5 bases; J trimming: 2 bases; junction bases outside the gene matches: 7. Germline V CDR1 and CDR2: SGHAT, FQDESV (reference sequence). The CDR3: CASSRGQGPTYEQYF. CDR3 DNA sequence: TGTGCCAGCAGCCGTGGACAGGGGCCAACCTACGAGCAGTACTTC.

The chain combines TRBV5-1 with TRBJ1-1; D is unclear. CDR1 is SGHRS and CDR2 is YFSETQ in the germline V gene. The V end lost 0 bases, the J end lost 4 bases, and 13 bases lay between the germline ends. This CDR3 is 15 amino acids long. The CDR3 DNA sequence: TGCGCCAGCAGCTTGGGAGCGGCCCCGGGCACTGAAGCTTTCTTT. Amino acid sequence: CASSLGAAPGTEAFF.

This rearrangement joins TRBV27 to TRBJ1-1; 11 bases match TRBD1. J was trimmed by 1 base and V by 6 bases; bases with no gene match: 1. This CDR3 contains 14 residues. Germline CDR1 MNHEY, CDR2 SMNVEV (reference sequence). CDR3 region: CASRGTGGNTEAFF. CDR3 nucleotide sequence: TGTGCCAGCAGAGGGACAGGGGGGAACACTGAAGCTTTCTTT.

This clone came up once. The rearrangement joins TRBV18 to TRBJ2-7; 8 bases match TRBD1. In germline, CDR1 is KGHSH, CDR2 LQKENI. The CDR3 loop spans 15 amino acids. V gave up 2 bases and J gave up 5 bases; unmatched junction bases: 8. In DNA form, the CDR3 reads TGTGCCAGCTCACCAGGGACAGGCGGAAGAGACGAGCAGTACTTC. This codes for CASSPGTGGRDEQYF. Full variable domain (missing parts from reference TRBV18 and TRBJ2-7): NAGVMQNPRHLVRRRGQEARLRCSPMKGHSHVYWYRQLPEEGLKFMVYLQKENIIDESGMPKERFSAEFPKEGPSILRIQQVVRGDSAAYFCASSPGTGGRDEQYFGPGTRLTVT.

There are a few counts of this clone. This chain joins TRBV5-8 and TRBJ1-4; no clear D gene. The CDR3 contains 14 residues. Trimming removed 2 bases at V and 4 bases at J, with 9 bases between. Germline CDR1 SGHTS, CDR2 YDEGEE. CDR3 sequence: CASSLDRFNEKLFF. The CDR3 coding sequence is TGTGCCAGCAGCTTAGATAGATTTAATGAAAAACTGTTTTTT.